This T cell receptor beta chain was identified in a study of shared clonotypes between healthy human individuals. Generated by immunoSEQ multiplex PCR, the TCRdb table keeps only in-frame clones and is missing some. The table records about a million clones, around 76% of them present only once. CDR3 size: 14 residues. Germline V gene sequence: CDR1 SQVTM, CDR2 ANQGSEA. V lost 6 bases to trimming and J lost 2 bases, with 16 bases between them. The sequenced sample consisted of memory CD4+ T cells sorted from blood. Sample subset: CD45RA-negative fraction. This chain connects TRBV29-1 to TRBJ2-5; tentative D call: TRBD2 (7 bases). The clonotype comes from a man younger than 35 in good health. CDR3 region: CSVPWGGLQETQYF. Written as DNA, the CDR3 is TGCAGCGTCCCCTGGGGGGGCCTTCAAGAGACCCAGTACTTC.